The 11 T cell receptor beta chains below were found in one sample sequenced in a study of shared clonotypes between healthy human individuals. This table comes from immunoSEQ multiplex PCR, and its TCRdb copy is limited to in-frame clones, with some not included. This sample has some 530,000 clones, with approximately 82% found just once. The sequencing input was PBMCs. These receptors were obtained from a middle-aged woman in good health. Some clones in this sample may be carry-over from other donors' samples.

The chain is built from TRBV19 and TRBJ1-3; D gene uncertain. Germline loops: CDR1 LNHDA, CDR2 SQIVND (reference sequence). V dropped 6 bases and J dropped 2 bases, with 8 bases sitting between them. The CDR3 runs to 13 residues. The chain's CDR3 is CASRLGAGNTIYF. In DNA, the CDR3 is TGTGCCAGTAGGCTGGGAGCTGGAAACACCATATATTTT.

J is TRBJ2-7 and V is TRBV6-1; TRBD1 might be the D (6 bases). Germline V CDR1 and CDR2: MNHNS, SASEGT. V dropped 1 base and J dropped 2 bases, with 12 bases sitting between them. The CDR3 spans 15 residues. This chain's CDR3 is CASSEDGAGAYEQYF. In nucleotides, the CDR3 is TGTGCCAGCAGTGAAGACGGGGCAGGGGCCTACGAGCAGTACTTC.

V usage is TRBV7-2 and J usage is TRBJ1-2, with a possible D match to TRBD1 (6 bases). Germline V gene sequence: CDR1 SGHTA, CDR2 FQGNSA. Deletions cut 1 base from V and 12 bases from J, with 18 bases between. There are 14 residues in the CDR3. The CDR3 loop is CASSLEAPQGRHTF. The DNA of the CDR3 is TGTGCCAGCAGCTTAGAAGCCCCACAGGGTCGCCACACCTTC.

CDR3 region: CASSSRLADSSYNEQFF. The CDR3 coding sequence is TGTGCCAGCAGTTCACGGCTAGCGGATAGCTCCTACAATGAGCAGTTCTTC. The chain employs TRBV28 and TRBJ2-1; 7 bases are a match to TRBD2. CDR1 and CDR2 from the germline V gene are MDHEN and SYDVKM. The CDR3 is made up of 17 amino acids. V dropped 4 bases and J dropped 0; count of bases not matched to a gene: 9.

V usage is TRBV15 and J usage is TRBJ2-5; D is unresolved. The V and J ends lost 2 bases and 6 bases respectively, with 16 bases between them. Germline V gene data show CDR1 as LNHNV and CDR2 as YYDKDF (reference sequence). There are 15 residues in the CDR3. CDR3 bases: TGTGCCACCAGCAGAACCGGGCCAGAGGCGCAGACCCAGTACTTC. Protein sequence: CATSRTGPEAQTQYF.

This clone was seen a single time. A much larger clonotype is one base distant, so this may be a read error. The rearrangement uses TRBV7-9 and TRBJ2-7; D might be TRBD2 (5 bases). The CDR3 sequence is 14 residues long. Germline V gives CDR1 SEHNR, CDR2 FQNEAQ (reference sequence). The CDR3 nucleotides are TGTGCCAGCAGCTTAGCAGGAGGCACCTACGAGCAGCACTTC. Translated: CASSLAGGTYEQHF. The full variable domain, in which reference TRBV7-9 and TRBJ2-7 provide the parts outside the CDR3, is DTGVSQNPRHKITKRGQNVTFRCDPISEHNRLYWYRQTLGQGPEFLTYFQNEAQLEKSRLLSDRFSAERPKGSFSTLEIQRTEQGDSAMYLCASSLAGGTYEQHFGPGTRLTVT.

This chain's CDR3 is CASKGLAGGRETQYF. The CDR3 bases are TGTGCCAGCAAGGGACTAGCGGGAGGTCGAGAGACCCAGTACTTC. This chain links TRBV2 with TRBJ2-5; 15 nucleotides match TRBD2. Germline V gene data show CDR1 as SNHLY and CDR2 as FYNNEI. This CDR3 has 15 amino acids. With 7 bases clipped from V and 4 bases from J, the junction kept 4 bases outside the gene matches.

This clone showed up just a few times. The chain is built from TRBV5-6 and TRBJ2-1; D perhaps matches TRBD1 (6 bases). The CDR3 sequence is 14 residues long. Germline V gene data show CDR1 as SGHDT and CDR2 as YYEEEE. V lost 0 bases, J lost 2 bases, and 6 bases lay in between. Written as DNA, the CDR3 is TGTGCCAGCAGCTTGGGACAGGCCTACAATGAGCAGTTCTTC. Translated, it gives CASSLGQAYNEQFF.

This clone was counted only a few times. Other DNA sequences of this sample code for an identical CDR3. The CDR3 DNA sequence: TGCGCCAGCAGCACAGACGGTGCAACTAATGAAAAACTGTTTTTT. Its protein is CASSTDGATNEKLFF. V and J are TRBV5-1 and TRBJ1-4; D is unclear. The CDR3 totals 15 residues. CDR1 is SGHRS and CDR2 is YFSETQ in the germline V gene. V gave up 4 bases and J gave up 0 bases, with 10 bases separating them.

The chain employs TRBV21-1 and TRBJ2-1; the table's TRBD2 call for D was not verified on the DNA. TRBV21-1 is deemed a pseudogene. This CDR3 has 18 amino acids. The CDR3 DNA reads as TGTGCCAGCAGCAAAGTTACGGCTAGCGGGAGCTACTACAATGAGCAGTTCTTC. Translating it yields CASSKVTASGSYYNEQFF.

This chain connects TRBV9 to TRBJ1-3; perhaps TRBD1 as D (6 bases). Looked up from germline, CDR1 is SGDLS and CDR2 is YYNGEE. The V and J ends lost 0 bases and 0 bases respectively, with 16 bases between them. The CDR3 is 18 residues long. CDR3 amino acids: CASSVEGGGVTSGNTIYF. CDR3 DNA sequence: TGTGCCAGCAGCGTAGAGGGGGGAGGGGTAACCTCTGGAAACACCATATATTTT.